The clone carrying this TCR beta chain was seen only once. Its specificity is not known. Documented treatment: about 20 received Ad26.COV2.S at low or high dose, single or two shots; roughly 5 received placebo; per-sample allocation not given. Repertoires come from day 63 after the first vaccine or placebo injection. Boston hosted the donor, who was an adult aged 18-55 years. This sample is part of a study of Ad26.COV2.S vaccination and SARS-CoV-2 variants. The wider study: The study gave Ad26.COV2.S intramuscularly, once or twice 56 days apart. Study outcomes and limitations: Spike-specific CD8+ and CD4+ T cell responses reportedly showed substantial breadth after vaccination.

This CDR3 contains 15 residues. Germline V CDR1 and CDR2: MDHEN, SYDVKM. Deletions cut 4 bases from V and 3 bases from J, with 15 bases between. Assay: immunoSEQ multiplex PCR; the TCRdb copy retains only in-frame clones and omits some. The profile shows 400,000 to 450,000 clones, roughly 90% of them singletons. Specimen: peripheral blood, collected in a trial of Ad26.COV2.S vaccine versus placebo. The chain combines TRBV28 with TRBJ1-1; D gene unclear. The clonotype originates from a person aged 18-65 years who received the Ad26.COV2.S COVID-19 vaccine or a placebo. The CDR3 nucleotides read TGTGCCAGCAGTTCCGGAACCCACGGGGACACTGAAGCTTTCTTT. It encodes CASSSGTHGDTEAFF.